Listed below are T cell receptor beta chains from one sample, sequenced in a study of CD8+ T cells in alopecia areata. Libraries were prepared by immunoSEQ multiplex PCR; TCRdb keeps only in-frame clonotypes and omits some of them. The profile shows 55,000 to 75,000 clones, roughly half of them singletons. The material was CD8+ T cells sorted from blood, obtained at week 0. The receptors were sampled from a human donor with alopecia areata. CDR3s include the opening cysteine and the closing phenylalanine or tryptophan. D genes are given only for firm matches. Rows give clone size only sometimes, using once, few, many, or a class for an expanded clone.

J: TRBJ2-7; V: TRBV11-2; length: 15; D: TRBD1; size: NA; DNA: TGTGCCAGCAGCAGCGTCGGGACAGACCCCTACGAGCAGTACTTC; CDR3: CASSSVGTDPYEQYF
J: TRBJ2-7; V: TRBV13; length: 13; D: NA; size: few; DNA: TGTGCCAGCAGCATAGGGCCCGGGTACGAGCAGTACTTC; CDR3: CASSIGPGYEQYF
J: TRBJ1-4; V: TRBV28; length: 15; D: TRBD1; size: NA; DNA: TGTGCCAGCAGGCCGAAGACAGGGGGAAGGGAAAAACTGTTTTTT; CDR3: CASRPKTGGREKLFF
J: TRBJ2-7; V: TRBV7-2; length: 12; D: TRBD1; size: NA; DNA: TGTGCCAGCAGCCCGGGGACAGTAGAGCAGTACTTC; CDR3: CASSPGTVEQYF
J: TRBJ2-7; V: TRBV15; length: 13; D: TRBD1; size: NA; DNA: TGTGCCACCAGCATAGACAGGGCCAACGAGCAGTACTTC; CDR3: CATSIDRANEQYF
J: TRBJ2-3; V: TRBV4-3; length: 13; D: TRBD2; size: NA; DNA: TGCGCCAGCAGCCCAGGGAGGGCCGATACGCAGTATTTT; CDR3: CASSPGRADTQYF
J: TRBJ2-1; V: TRBV23-1; length: 20; D: NA; size: NA; DNA: TGCGCCAGCAGTCAGGGGAGAGGGCAGAAAATGCTAGGGGCTCACAATGAGCAGTTCTTC; CDR3: CASSQGRGQKMLGAHNEQFF
J: TRBJ1-2; V: TRBV9; length: 16; D: TRBD1; size: few; DNA: TGTGCCAGCAGCGCCGAATCCAGGGGGCAGGGGGATGGCTACACCTTC; CDR3: CASSAESRGQGDGYTF
J: TRBJ2-6; V: TRBV9; length: 16; D: NA; size: many; DNA: TGTGCCAGCAGCGTCGACAGCAACTCTGGGGCCAACGTCCTGACTTTC; CDR3: CASSVDSNSGANVLTF
J: TRBJ2-7; V: TRBV5-5; length: 18; D: TRBD1; size: few; DNA: TGTGCCAGCAGCTCCCTTCGCCGGGACAGGGAAAGCTCCTACGAGCAGTACTTC; CDR3: CASSSLRRDRESSYEQYF
J: TRBJ1-4; V: TRBV23-1; length: 15; D: NA; size: NA; DNA: TGCGCCAGCATTAGACCTCAGGGATTGGGGGAAAAACTGTTTTTT; CDR3: CASIRPQGLGEKLFF
J: TRBJ2-1; V: TRBV29-1; length: 10; D: NA; size: few; DNA: TGCAGCGTTTCAAGCAATGAGCAGTTCTTC; CDR3: CSVSSNEQFF
J: TRBJ2-6; V: TRBV9; length: 14; D: NA; size: NA; DNA: TGTGCCAGCAGCGGGAGAAACGGGGCCAACGTCCTGACTTTC; CDR3: CASSGRNGANVLTF
J: TRBJ1-3; V: TRBV29-1; length: 15; D: NA; size: NA; DNA: TGCAGCGTTGAAGAAGGGACTGATCCTGGAAACACCATATATTTT; CDR3: CSVEEGTDPGNTIYF